This TCR beta chain was sequenced for a study of T cell responses to AZD1222 COVID-19 vaccine. Overall study results and limits: Only 5 or 6 AZD1222 recipients tested seropositive at baseline. Spike-specific TCR breadth and depth were elevated following two AZD1222 doses. Donors skewed white British and female; clonal diversity was possibly underestimated.

The CDR3 contains 13 residues. Germline CDR1 reads SGHRS; CDR2 reads YFSETQ. Trimming pared 4 bases from V and 0 bases from J, leaving 7 bases between. Clones were sequenced by immunoSEQ multiplex PCR, and TCRdb holds only the in-frame ones, with some missing. The sample yields 150,000 or so clones, approximately 92% seen once. Comment on this clone: The antigen remains unidentified.

The J gene is TRBJ1-2, the V gene TRBV5-1; D unresolved. Sequenced here: peripheral blood, sampled 28 days after the second AZD1222 dose. The sequence was collected from an adult who received the AZD1222 COVID-19 vaccine. The CDR3 region is CASSPETNYGYTF. The DNA of the CDR3 is TGCGCCAGCAGCCCAGAGACTAACTATGGCTACACCTTC.